This is a list of T cell receptor beta chains from one sample in a study of T cells in Graves' hyperthyroidism and ophthalmopathy. TCRdb re-called the multiplex PCR reads through MiXCR, storing one row per CDR3 protein. The data show 250,000 to 300,000 distinct CDR3 sequences, roughly 15% seen once. Sequencing used blood. The source is a woman between 40 and 50 years old with Graves' hyperthyroidism. Each CDR3 is given with its conserved first and last residue. D genes are given only for firm matches. Not all rows give a size; the values are once, few, many and, for expanded clones, a class.

D: TRBD1; J: TRBJ2-5; length: 15; size: many; V: TRBV5-1; CDR3: CASSLGTGGSETQYF; DNA: TGCGCCAGCAGCTTGGGGACAGGGGGATCGGAGACCCAGTACTTC
D: TRBD1; J: TRBJ2-1; length: 15; size: many; V: TRBV28; CDR3: CASRTAGTANNEQFF; DNA: TGTGCCAGCAGAACCGCCGGGACAGCAAACAATGAGCAGTTCTTC
D: TRBD2; J: TRBJ2-1; length: 15; size: NA; V: TRBV2; CDR3: CASSARLAGDNEQFF; DNA: TGTGCCAGCAGTGCCCGACTAGCGGGCGACAATGAGCAGTTCTTC
D: NA; J: TRBJ1-2; length: 14; size: many; V: TRBV28; CDR3: CASTVGGGVYGYTF; DNA: TGTGCCAGCACCGTAGGGGGGGGTGTCTATGGCTACACCTTC
D: NA; J: TRBJ2-3; length: 11; size: many; V: TRBV29-1; CDR3: CSGGRTDTQYF; DNA: TGCAGCGGGGGACGGACAGATACGCAGTATTTT
D: TRBD1; J: TRBJ2-7; length: 14; size: few; V: TRBV5-6; CDR3: CASSLGDRTYEQYF; DNA: TGTGCCAGCAGCTTGGGGGACAGAACCTACGAGCAGTACTTC
D: TRBD1; J: TRBJ1-5; length: 16; size: many; V: TRBV7-6; CDR3: CASSLETGGVGQPQHF; DNA: TGTGCCAGCAGCTTAGAGACAGGGGGAGTGGGTCAGCCCCAGCATTTT
D: NA; J: TRBJ2-3; length: 14; size: many; V: TRBV7-9; CDR3: CASSPSGMTDTQYF; DNA: TGTGCCAGCAGCCCGTCCGGGATGACAGATACGCAGTATTTT
D: NA; J: TRBJ2-5; length: 10; size: many; V: TRBV12-5; CDR3: CASGCRVSDF; DNA: TGTGCTAGTGGTTGCCGGGTTAGCGACTTC
D: TRBD2; J: TRBJ2-7; length: 15; size: NA; V: TRBV20-1; CDR3: CSANLGTSGIYEQYF; DNA: TGCAGTGCAAATTTAGGGACTAGCGGGATCTACGAGCAGTACTTC
D: NA; J: TRBJ1-2; length: 13; size: NA; V: TRBV27; CDR3: CASSLWGNDGYTF; DNA: TGTGCCAGCAGTTTATGGGGAAATGATGGCTACACCTTC
D: TRBD1; J: TRBJ1-1; length: 16; size: many; V: TRBV28; CDR3: CASSKRDRRRHTEAFF; DNA: TGTGCCAGCAGTAAGAGGGACAGAAGAAGGCACACTGAAGCTTTCTTT
D: TRBD1; J: TRBJ1-1; length: 15; size: once; V: TRBV6-2/TRBV6-3; CDR3: CASTQGGGGGTEAFF; DNA: TGTGCCAGCACGCAAGGGGGCGGGGGTGGCACTGAAGCTTTCTTT
D: NA; J: TRBJ2-3; length: 16; size: many; V: TRBV5-1; CDR3: CASSSGTTRGTDTQYF; DNA: TGCGCCAGCAGCTCCGGGACCACACGGGGCACAGATACGCAGTATTTT
D: NA; J: TRBJ2-2; length: 13; size: few; V: TRBV6-2/TRBV6-3; CDR3: CASGTTNTGELFF; DNA: TGTGCCAGCGGGACAACAAACACCGGGGAGCTGTTTTTT
D: TRBD1; J: TRBJ1-3; length: 15; size: many; V: TRBV3-1; CDR3: CASSPGTVSGNTIYF; DNA: TGTGCCAGCAGCCCAGGGACAGTCTCTGGAAACACCATATATTTT
D: NA; J: TRBJ1-5; length: 14; size: many; V: TRBV7-8; CDR3: CASSWGGSNQPQHF; DNA: TGTGCCAGCAGCTGGGGGGGATCCAATCAGCCCCAGCATTTT
D: TRBD2; J: TRBJ2-7; length: 14; size: NA; V: TRBV6-1; CDR3: CASRGLAAIYEQYF; DNA: TGTGCCAGCAGGGGACTAGCGGCGATATACGAGCAGTACTTC
D: NA; J: TRBJ2-1; length: 18; size: many; V: TRBV6-6; CDR3: CASSYYTGGGHSYNEQFF; DNA: TGTGCCAGCAGTTACTACACGGGTGGGGGCCACTCCTACAATGAGCAGTTCTTC
D: TRBD1; J: TRBJ2-1; length: 16; size: few; V: TRBV6-1; CDR3: CASRPLTGTVYNEQFF; DNA: TGTGCCAGCAGACCTCTCACCGGGACAGTTTACAATGAGCAGTTCTTC
D: NA; J: TRBJ2-1; length: 17; size: few; V: TRBV5-1; CDR3: CASSLGGGPKAYNEQFF; DNA: TGCGCCAGCAGCTTGGGCGGCGGGCCCAAGGCGTACAATGAGCAGTTCTTC
D: NA; J: TRBJ1-1; length: 15; size: NA; V: TRBV12-3/TRBV12-4; CDR3: CASRPGAYMNTEAFF; DNA: TGTGCCAGCAGACCGGGGGCCTACATGAACACTGAAGCTTTCTTT
D: NA; J: TRBJ1-2; length: 13; size: many; V: TRBV28; CDR3: CASLQGSGYGYTF; DNA: TGTGCCAGCCTTCAGGGGTCGGGCTATGGCTACACCTTC
D: NA; J: TRBJ1-6; length: 16; size: NA; V: TRBV19; CDR3: CASSIGGPARTSPLHF; DNA: TGTGCCAGTAGTATTGGTGGGCCCGCCAGGACGTCACCCCTCCACTTT
D: NA; J: TRBJ2-1; length: 14; size: many; V: TRBV12-3/TRBV12-4; CDR3: CASTSGVSYNEQFF; DNA: TGTGCCAGCACTTCAGGGGTCTCCTACAATGAGCAGTTCTTC
D: NA; J: TRBJ2-3; length: 13; size: many; V: TRBV9; CDR3: CASSPDHTDTQYF; DNA: TGTGCCAGCAGTCCTGACCACACAGATACGCAGTATTTT
D: NA; J: TRBJ1-2; length: 11; size: many; V: TRBV29-1; CDR3: CSTTDTYGYTF; DNA: TGCAGCACCACCGACACCTATGGCTACACCTTC
D: TRBD2; J: TRBJ2-5; length: 15; size: few; V: TRBV4-1; CDR3: CASSPGTSGIGTQYF; DNA: TGCGCCAGCAGCCCCGGGACTAGCGGCATAGGGACCCAGTACTTC
D: TRBD1; J: TRBJ1-2; length: 13; size: many; V: TRBV12-3/TRBV12-4; CDR3: CASSPDRGLGYTF; DNA: TGTGCCAGCAGTCCGGACAGGGGGCTTGGCTACACCTTC
D: TRBD2; J: TRBJ2-7; length: 16; size: few; V: TRBV29-1; CDR3: CSVDQGLAGGPYEQYF; DNA: TGCAGCGTTGACCAAGGACTAGCGGGAGGGCCCTACGAGCAGTACTTC
D: TRBD2; J: TRBJ2-1; length: 14; size: many; V: TRBV7-9; CDR3: CASIVGGRHNEQFF; DNA: TGTGCCAGCATTGTCGGCGGGAGGCACAATGAGCAGTTCTTC
D: NA; J: TRBJ1-1; length: 10; size: few; V: TRBV29-1; CDR3: CSVWGTYTFF; DNA: TGCAGCGTTTGGGGAACCTATACTTTCTTT
D: NA; J: TRBJ1-3; length: 14; size: few; V: TRBV20-1; CDR3: CSASEESAGNTIYF; DNA: TGCAGTGCTAGCGAGGAATCGGCAGGAAACACCATATATTTT
D: TRBD1; J: TRBJ1-1; length: 13; size: many; V: TRBV27; CDR3: CASRDRENTEAFF; DNA: TGTGCCAGCAGGGACAGGGAGAACACTGAAGCTTTCTTT
D: NA; J: TRBJ1-3; length: 15; size: NA; V: TRBV19; CDR3: CASTPRTNSGNTIYF; DNA: TGTGCCAGTACCCCACGAACCAACTCTGGAAACACCATATATTTT
D: NA; J: TRBJ2-3; length: 12; size: NA; V: TRBV24-1; CDR3: CASRGPTDTQYF; DNA: TGTGCCAGTCGGGGCCCCACAGATACGCAGTATTTT